This record covers a single T cell receptor (beta chain). The target antigen is unknown. The CDR3 is 15 residues long. Trimming removed 2 bases from V and 1 base from J, with 9 bases in between. Germline CDR1 MNHEY, CDR2 SMNVEV (reference sequence). The data were taken from a study of cytomegalovirus exposure and HLA in healthy donors. Study observations and caveats: It was reported in a later analysis that an Asian-associated ancestry cluster showed fewer N-insertions than the approximately 670-donor mean. Most sequenced TCRs were rare (though some public TCRs occurred in many donors). A later analysis linked a missense DCLRE1C variant to TCR beta V- and J-gene trimming.

Use of 60 Vbeta and 13 Jbeta primers characterized the PCR. Some clones are missing from TCRdb's copy, which holds only in-frame ones; the method was immunoSEQ multiplex PCR. The top ten hold 1.3% to 1.5% of the sample, which has 160,000 or so clones, 60% to 80% seen once. Sequenced: PBMCs. This chain connects TRBV27 to TRBJ2-4; no clear D. The sequence derives from a man in his sixties in good health and CMV-seronegative. As DNA, the CDR3 is TGTGCCAGCAGTTTAGCTCTACAGGCCAAAAACATTCAGTACTTC. Translating it yields CASSLALQAKNIQYF.